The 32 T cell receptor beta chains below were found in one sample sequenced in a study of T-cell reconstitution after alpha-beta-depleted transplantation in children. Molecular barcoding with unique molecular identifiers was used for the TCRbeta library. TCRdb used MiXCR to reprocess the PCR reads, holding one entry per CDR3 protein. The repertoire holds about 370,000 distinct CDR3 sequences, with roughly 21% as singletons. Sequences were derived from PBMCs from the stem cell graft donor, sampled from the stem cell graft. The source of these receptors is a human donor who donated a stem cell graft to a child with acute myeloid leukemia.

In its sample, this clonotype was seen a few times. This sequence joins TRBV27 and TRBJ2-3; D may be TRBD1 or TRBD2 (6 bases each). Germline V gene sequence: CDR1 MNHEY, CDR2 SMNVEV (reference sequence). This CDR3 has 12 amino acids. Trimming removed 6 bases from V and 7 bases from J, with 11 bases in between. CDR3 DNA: TGTGCCAGCAGAAAGGGGGGTCATACGCAGTATTTT. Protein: CASRKGGHTQYF.

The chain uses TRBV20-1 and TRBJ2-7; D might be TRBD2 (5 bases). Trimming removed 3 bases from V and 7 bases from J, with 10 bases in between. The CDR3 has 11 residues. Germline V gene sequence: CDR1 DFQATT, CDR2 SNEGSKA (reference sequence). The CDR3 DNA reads TGCAGTGCTAGTCAGGCGGGTGAGCAGTACTTC. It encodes CSASQAGEQYF.

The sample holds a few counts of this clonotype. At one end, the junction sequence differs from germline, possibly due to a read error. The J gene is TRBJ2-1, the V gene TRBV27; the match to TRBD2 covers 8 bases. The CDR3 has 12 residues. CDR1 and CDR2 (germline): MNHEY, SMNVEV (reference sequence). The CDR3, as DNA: TGTGCCAGCAGTTTTGCACTAGCGGTCCTTCACTTC. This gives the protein CASSFALAVLHF.

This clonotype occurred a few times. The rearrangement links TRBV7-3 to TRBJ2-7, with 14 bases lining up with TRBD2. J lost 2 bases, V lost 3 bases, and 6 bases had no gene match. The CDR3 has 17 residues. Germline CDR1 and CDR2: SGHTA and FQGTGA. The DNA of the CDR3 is TGTGCCAGCAGCTTCCCCTTGACTAGCGGGAGGGCCTACGAGCAGTACTTC. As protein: CASSFPLTSGRAYEQYF.

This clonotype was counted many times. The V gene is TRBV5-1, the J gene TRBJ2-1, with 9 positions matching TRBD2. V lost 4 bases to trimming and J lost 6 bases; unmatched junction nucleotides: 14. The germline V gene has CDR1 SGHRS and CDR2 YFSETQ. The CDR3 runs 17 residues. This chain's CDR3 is CASSRELRGTSFNEQFF. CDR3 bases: TGCGCCAGCAGCAGGGAGTTGAGGGGGACTAGCTTCAATGAGCAGTTCTTC.

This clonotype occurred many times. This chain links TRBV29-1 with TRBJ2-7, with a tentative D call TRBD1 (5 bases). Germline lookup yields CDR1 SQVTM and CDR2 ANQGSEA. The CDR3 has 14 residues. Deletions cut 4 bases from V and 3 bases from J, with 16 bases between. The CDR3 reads CSVVDRTGIYEQYF. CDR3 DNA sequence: TGCAGCGTTGTTGACAGAACGGGCATCTACGAGCAGTACTTC.

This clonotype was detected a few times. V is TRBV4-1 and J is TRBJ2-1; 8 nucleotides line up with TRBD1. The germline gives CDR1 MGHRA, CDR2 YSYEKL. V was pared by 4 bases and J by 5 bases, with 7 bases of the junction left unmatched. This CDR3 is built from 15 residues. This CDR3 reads CASSPGQGWDNEQFF. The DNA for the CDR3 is TGCGCCAGCAGCCCTGGACAGGGATGGGACAATGAGCAGTTCTTC.

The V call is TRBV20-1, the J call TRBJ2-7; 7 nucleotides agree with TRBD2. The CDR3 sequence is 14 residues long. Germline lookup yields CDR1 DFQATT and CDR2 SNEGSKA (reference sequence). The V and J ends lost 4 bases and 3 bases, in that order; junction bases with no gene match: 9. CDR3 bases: TGCAGTGCTACGGACGGTACGGGAGGCTACGAGCAGTACTTC. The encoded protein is CSATDGTGGYEQYF.

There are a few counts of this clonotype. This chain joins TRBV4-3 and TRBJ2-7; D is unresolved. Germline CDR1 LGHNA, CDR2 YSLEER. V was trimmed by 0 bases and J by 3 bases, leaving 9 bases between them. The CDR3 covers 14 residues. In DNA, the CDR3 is TGCGCCAGCAGCCAAGATTGGTTCGGCTACGAGCAGTACTTC. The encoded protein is CASSQDWFGYEQYF.

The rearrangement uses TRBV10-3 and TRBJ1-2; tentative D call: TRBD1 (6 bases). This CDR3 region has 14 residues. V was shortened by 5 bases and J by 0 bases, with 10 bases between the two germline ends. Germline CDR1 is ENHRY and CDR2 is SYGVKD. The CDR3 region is CAISTGTPNYGYTF. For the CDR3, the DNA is TGTGCCATCAGTACCGGGACACCTAACTATGGCTACACCTTC.

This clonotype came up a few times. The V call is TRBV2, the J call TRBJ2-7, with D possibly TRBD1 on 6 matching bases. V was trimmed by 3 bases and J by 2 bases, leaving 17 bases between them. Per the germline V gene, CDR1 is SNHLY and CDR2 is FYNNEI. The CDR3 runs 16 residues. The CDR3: CASSDLTGKDPYEQYF. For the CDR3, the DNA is TGTGCCAGCAGTGACCTCACAGGGAAAGACCCCTACGAGCAGTACTTC.

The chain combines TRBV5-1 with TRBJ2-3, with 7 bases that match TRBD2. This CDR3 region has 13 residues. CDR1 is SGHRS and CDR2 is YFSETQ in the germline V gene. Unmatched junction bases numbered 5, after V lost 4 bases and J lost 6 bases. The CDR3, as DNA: TGCGCCAGCAGCGCCGGGAGGACGGATACGCAGTATTTT. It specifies CASSAGRTDTQYF.

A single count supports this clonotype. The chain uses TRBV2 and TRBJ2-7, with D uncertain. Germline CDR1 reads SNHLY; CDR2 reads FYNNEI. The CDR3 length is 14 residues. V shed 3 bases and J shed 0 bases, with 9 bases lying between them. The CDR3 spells CASSDSVSSYEQYF. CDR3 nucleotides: TGTGCCAGCAGTGACAGCGTCAGCTCCTACGAGCAGTACTTC.

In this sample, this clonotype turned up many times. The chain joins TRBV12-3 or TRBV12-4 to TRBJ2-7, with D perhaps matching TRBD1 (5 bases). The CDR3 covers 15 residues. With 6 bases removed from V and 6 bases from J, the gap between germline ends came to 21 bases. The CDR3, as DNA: TGTGCCAGCAGCCCTGATAATTTGGGGCCCTCCGAGCAGTACTTC. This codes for CASSPDNLGPSEQYF.

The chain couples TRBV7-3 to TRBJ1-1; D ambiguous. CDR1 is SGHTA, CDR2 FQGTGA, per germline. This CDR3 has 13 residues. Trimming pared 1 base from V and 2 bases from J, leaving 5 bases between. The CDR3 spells CASSLSSNTEAFF. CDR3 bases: TGTGCCAGCAGCTTAAGCAGCAACACTGAAGCTTTCTTT. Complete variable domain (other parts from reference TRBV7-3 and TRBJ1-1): GAGVSQTPSNKVTEKGKYVELRCDPISGHTALYWYRQSLGQGPEFLIYFQGTGAADDSGLPNDRFFAVRPEGSVSTLKIQRTERGDSAVYLCASSLSSNTEAFFGQGTRLTVV.

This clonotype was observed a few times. CDR3 amino acids: CSASSGMVYNEQFF. CDR3 bases: TGCAGTGCTTCGAGCGGGATGGTCTACAATGAGCAGTTCTTC. This chain connects TRBV20-1 to TRBJ2-1, with TRBD2 matching over 7 bases. Germline CDR1 reads DFQATT; CDR2 reads SNEGSKA (reference sequence). The V gene end was trimmed by 5 bases and the J gene end by 3 bases; junction bases not matched to a gene: 7. The CDR3 totals 14 residues.

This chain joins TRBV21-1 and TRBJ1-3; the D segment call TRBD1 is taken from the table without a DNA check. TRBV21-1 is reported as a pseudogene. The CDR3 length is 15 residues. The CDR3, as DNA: TGTGCCAGCAGCCAAGTGGGACAGCCTGGAAACACCATATATTTT. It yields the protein CASSQVGQPGNTIYF.

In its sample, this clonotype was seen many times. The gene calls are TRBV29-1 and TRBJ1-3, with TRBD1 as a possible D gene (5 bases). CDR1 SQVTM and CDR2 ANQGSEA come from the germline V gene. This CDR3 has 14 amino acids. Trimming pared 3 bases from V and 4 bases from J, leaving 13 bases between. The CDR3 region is CSVEGGAGGNTIYF. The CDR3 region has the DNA TGCAGCGTTGAGGGTGGGGCTGGAGGAAACACCATATATTTT.

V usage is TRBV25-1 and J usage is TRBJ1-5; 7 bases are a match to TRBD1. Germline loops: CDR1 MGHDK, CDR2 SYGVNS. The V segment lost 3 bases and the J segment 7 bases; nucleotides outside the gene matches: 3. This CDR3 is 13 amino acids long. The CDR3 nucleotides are TGTGCCAGCAGTGAGACAGGGCGACAGCCCCAGCATTTT. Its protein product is CASSETGRQPQHF.

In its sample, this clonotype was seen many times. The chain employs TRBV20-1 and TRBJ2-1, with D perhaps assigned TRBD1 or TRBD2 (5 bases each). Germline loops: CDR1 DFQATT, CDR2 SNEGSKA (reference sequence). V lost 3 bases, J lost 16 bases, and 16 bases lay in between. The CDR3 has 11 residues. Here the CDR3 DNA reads TGCAGTGCTAGGGGATCAGAGGGGCACTTCTTC. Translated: CSARGSEGHFF.

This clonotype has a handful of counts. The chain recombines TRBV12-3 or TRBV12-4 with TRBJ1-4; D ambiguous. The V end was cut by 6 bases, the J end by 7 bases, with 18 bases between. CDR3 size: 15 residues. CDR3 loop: CASSPSGKGLEKLFF. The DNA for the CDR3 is TGTGCCAGCAGCCCCTCGGGTAAGGGTCTTGAAAAACTGTTTTTT.

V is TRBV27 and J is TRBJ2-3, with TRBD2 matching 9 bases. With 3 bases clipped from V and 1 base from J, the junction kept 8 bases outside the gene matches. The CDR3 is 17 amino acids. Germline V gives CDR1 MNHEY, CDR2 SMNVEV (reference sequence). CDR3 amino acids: CASSLLRVAGGTDTQYF. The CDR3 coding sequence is TGTGCCAGCAGTTTGTTGAGAGTAGCGGGAGGCACAGATACGCAGTATTTT.

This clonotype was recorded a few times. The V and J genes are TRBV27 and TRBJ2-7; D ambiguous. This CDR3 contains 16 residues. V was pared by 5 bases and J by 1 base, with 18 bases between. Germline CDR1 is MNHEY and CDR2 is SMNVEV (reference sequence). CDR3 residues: CASSPSERMRSYEQYF. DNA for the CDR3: TGTGCCAGCAGTCCCAGCGAGAGAATGAGGTCCTACGAGCAGTACTTC.

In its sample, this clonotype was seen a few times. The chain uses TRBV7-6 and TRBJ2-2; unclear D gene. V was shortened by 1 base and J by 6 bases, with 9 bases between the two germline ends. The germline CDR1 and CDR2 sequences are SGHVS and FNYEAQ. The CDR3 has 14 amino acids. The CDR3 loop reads CASSLGRSAGELFF. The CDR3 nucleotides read TGTGCCAGCAGCTTAGGCCGCTCGGCCGGGGAGCTGTTTTTT.

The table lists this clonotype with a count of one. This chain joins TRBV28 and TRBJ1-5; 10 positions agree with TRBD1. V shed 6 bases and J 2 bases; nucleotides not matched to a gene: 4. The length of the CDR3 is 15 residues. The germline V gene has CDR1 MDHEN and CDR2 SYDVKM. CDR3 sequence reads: CASSRQGAGNQPQHF. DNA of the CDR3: TGTGCCAGCAGCCGACAGGGGGCTGGCAATCAGCCCCAGCATTTT.

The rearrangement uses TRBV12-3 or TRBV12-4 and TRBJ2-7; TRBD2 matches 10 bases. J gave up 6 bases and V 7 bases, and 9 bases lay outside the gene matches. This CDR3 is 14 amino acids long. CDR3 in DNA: TGTGCCAGCACCATCAGCGGGAGGGCGGGCGAGCAGTACTTC. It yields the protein CASTISGRAGEQYF.

CDR3 sequence (DNA): TGTGCCAGCAGTCTCACGGCCTTTCACTCTGGGCATTTT. This sequence encodes CASSLTAFHSGHF. V gene TRBV28 combines with J gene TRBJ1-5, with unresolved D. V was cut by 5 bases and J by 15 bases, with 20 bases left in between. The length of the CDR3 is 13 residues. Looked up from germline, CDR1 is MDHEN and CDR2 is SYDVKM.

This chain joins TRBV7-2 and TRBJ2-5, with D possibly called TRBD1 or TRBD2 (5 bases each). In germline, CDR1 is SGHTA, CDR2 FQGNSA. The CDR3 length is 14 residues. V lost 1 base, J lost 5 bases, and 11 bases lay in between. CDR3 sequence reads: CASSLGGERETQYF. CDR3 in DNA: TGTGCCAGCAGCTTAGGAGGGGAAAGGGAGACCCAGTACTTC.

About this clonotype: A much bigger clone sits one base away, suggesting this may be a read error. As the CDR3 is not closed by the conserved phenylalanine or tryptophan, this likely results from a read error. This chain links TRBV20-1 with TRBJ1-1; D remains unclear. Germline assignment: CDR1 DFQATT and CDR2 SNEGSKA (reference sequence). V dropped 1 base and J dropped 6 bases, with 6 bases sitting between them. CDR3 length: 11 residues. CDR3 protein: CSARGEPEAFV. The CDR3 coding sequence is TGCAGTGCTAGAGGAGAACCTGAAGCTTTCGTT.

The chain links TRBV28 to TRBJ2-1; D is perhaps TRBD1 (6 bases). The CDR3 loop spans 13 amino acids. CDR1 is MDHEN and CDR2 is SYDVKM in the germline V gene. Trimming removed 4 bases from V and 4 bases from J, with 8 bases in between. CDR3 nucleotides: TGTGCCAGCAGTTGGGGACAATACAATGAGCAGTTCTTC. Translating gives CASSWGQYNEQFF.

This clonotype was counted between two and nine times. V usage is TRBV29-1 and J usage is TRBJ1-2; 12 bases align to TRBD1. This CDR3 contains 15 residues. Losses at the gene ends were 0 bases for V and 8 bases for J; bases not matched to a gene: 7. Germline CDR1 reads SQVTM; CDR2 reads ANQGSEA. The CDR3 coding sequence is TGCAGCGTTGAAGATGGGGGACAGGGGGCGCGGGGCTACACCTTC. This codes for CSVEDGGQGARGYTF. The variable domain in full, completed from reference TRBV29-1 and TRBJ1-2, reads SAVISQKPSRDICQRGTSLTIQCQVDSQVTMMFWYRQQPGQSLTLIATANQGSEATYESGFVIDKFPISRPNLTFSTLTVSNMSPEDSSIYLCSVEDGGQGARGYTFGSGTRLTVV.

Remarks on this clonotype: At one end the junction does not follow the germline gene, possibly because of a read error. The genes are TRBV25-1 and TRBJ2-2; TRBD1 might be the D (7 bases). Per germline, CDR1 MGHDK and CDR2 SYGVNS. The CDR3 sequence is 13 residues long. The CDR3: CASRTGNTGGLFF. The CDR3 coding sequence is TGTGCCAGCAGGACAGGGAACACCGGGGGGCTGTTTTTT.